Presented here are 17 T cell receptor beta chains from one specimen sequenced in a study of cytomegalovirus exposure and HLA in healthy donors. TCRdb's copy holds only in-frame clones and misses some; the assay was immunoSEQ multiplex PCR. The sample lists some 140,000 clones; almost 85% were seen once. Sequencing was performed on PBMCs. The receptors were gathered from a man aged 30-40 years in good health and CMV-seropositive.

Remarks on this clone: The sample has other DNA sequences that encode this CDR3 too. V and J are TRBV27 and TRBJ2-1; TRBD2 matches at 8 bases. V shed 6 bases and J 3 bases; nucleotides not matched to a gene: 7. Germline lookup yields CDR1 MNHEY and CDR2 SMNVEV (reference sequence). The CDR3 spans 15 residues. The CDR3 DNA follows: TGTGCCAGCAGATCCTTAGCGGGGCGCTACAATGAGCAGTTCTTC. Amino acids: CASRSLAGRYNEQFF.

V gene TRBV5-1 combines with J gene TRBJ2-5, with 16 nucleotides matching TRBD2. Germline V gene data show CDR1 as SGHRS and CDR2 as YFSETQ. V shed 4 bases and J 0 bases; nucleotides not matched to a gene: 6. The length of the CDR3 is 18 residues. The CDR3 spells CASSDPGLAGGYQETQYF. In DNA, the CDR3 is TGCGCCAGCAGCGATCCGGGACTAGCGGGGGGGTACCAAGAGACCCAGTACTTC.

The chain links TRBV18 to TRBJ2-3; D unclear. Per germline, CDR1 KGHSH and CDR2 LQKENI. With 4 bases removed from V and 0 bases from J, the gap between germline ends came to 8 bases. This CDR3 is 14 amino acids long. In DNA form, the CDR3 reads TGTGCCAGCTCACTACTGGTGAGCACAGATACGCAGTATTTT. It codes for CASSLLVSTDTQYF.

The CDR3 DNA reads as TGTGCCAGCAGCTTGAGGGACAGGCCACTTTATGGCTACACCTTC. It yields the protein CASSLRDRPLYGYTF. V and J are TRBV13 and TRBJ1-2, with 8 positions matching TRBD1. The length of the CDR3 is 15 residues. V gave up 3 bases and J gave up 5 bases; unmatched junction bases: 8. Germline values: CDR1 PRHDT, CDR2 FYEKMQ (reference sequence).

The rearrangement uses TRBV5-1 and TRBJ1-2; D gene unclear. The CDR3 has 15 residues. From germline, CDR1 is SGHRS and CDR2 YFSETQ. The V end lost 2 bases, the J end lost 0 bases, and 11 bases lay between the germline ends. The CDR3 nucleotides are TGCGCCAGCAGCTTTGGCAGTCCCGCTAACTATGGCTACACCTTC. As protein: CASSFGSPANYGYTF.

The genes are TRBV2 and TRBJ1-1; D is undetermined. Germline loops: CDR1 SNHLY, CDR2 FYNNEI. The CDR3 length is 14 residues. The V end lost 6 bases, the J end lost 4 bases, and 15 bases lay between the germline ends. DNA of the CDR3: TGTGCCAGCAGGGAGCTTCTCTCAACCACTGAAGCTTTCTTT. Protein: CASRELLSTTEAFF.

This sequence joins TRBV5-4 and TRBJ1-5, with D uncertain. V dropped 4 bases and J dropped 2 bases, with 16 bases sitting between them. Germline CDR1 SGHNT, CDR2 YYREEE (reference sequence). The CDR3 is made up of 16 amino acids. CDR3 sequence: CASSPRPGSGNQPQHF. The DNA of the CDR3 is TGTGCCAGCAGCCCTAGGCCGGGTTCGGGCAATCAGCCCCAGCATTTT.

V is TRBV4-1 and J is TRBJ1-3; possible D gene TRBD1, 6 bases. Trimming removed 3 bases from V and 0 bases from J, with 12 bases in between. Per germline, CDR1 MGHRA and CDR2 YSYEKL. The CDR3 is made up of 16 amino acids. The CDR3 bases are TGCGCCAGCAGCCAGGGACACGGGCCCTCTGGAAACACCATATATTTT. Amino acid sequence: CASSQGHGPSGNTIYF.

The V and J genes are TRBV5-4 and TRBJ1-2, with D unresolved. The CDR3 loop spans 13 amino acids. The germline V gene encodes CDR1 SGHNT and CDR2 YYREEE (reference sequence). Trimming pared 1 base from V and 0 bases from J, leaving 4 bases between. The CDR3: CASSLFANYGYTF. The CDR3 nucleotides are TGTGCCAGCAGCTTGTTCGCTAACTATGGCTACACCTTC.

The chain has TRBV2 and TRBJ1-1; possible D gene TRBD1, 6 bases. Trimming stripped 6 bases from V and 1 base from J, with 12 bases between. CDR1 SNHLY and CDR2 FYNNEI come from the germline V gene. The CDR3 length is 14 residues. The CDR3 DNA sequence: TGTGCCAGCAGAGACAGGCGATCGAACACTGAAGCTTTCTTT. This encodes CASRDRRSNTEAFF.

V usage is TRBV6-5 and J usage is TRBJ2-3; 7 positions agree with TRBD2. CDR1 is MNHEY and CDR2 is SVGAGI in the germline V gene. V dropped 0 bases and J dropped 6; count of bases not matched to a gene: 6. This CDR3 is 15 amino acids long. The CDR3 loop is CASSYSGSSGDTQYF. In DNA form, the CDR3 reads TGTGCCAGCAGTTACTCAGGGAGTAGCGGGGATACGCAGTATTTT.

The rearrangement joins TRBV5-1 to TRBJ2-6; 10 nucleotides line up with TRBD1. Germline CDR1 is SGHRS and CDR2 is YFSETQ. The CDR3 loop spans 18 amino acids. V lost 0 bases and J lost 0; bases outside the gene matches: 3. This CDR3 reads CASSLGGTGDSGANVLTF. As DNA, the CDR3 is TGCGCCAGCAGCTTGGGAGGGACAGGGGACTCTGGGGCCAACGTCCTGACTTTC. Together with reference TRBV5-1 and TRBJ2-6, the CDR3 gives the full variable domain: KAGVTQTPRYLIKTRGQQVTLSCSPISGHRSVSWYQQTPGQGLQFLFEYFSETQRNKGNFPGRFSGRQFSNSRSEMNVSTLELGDSALYLCASSLGGTGDSGANVLTFGAGSRLTVL.

CDR3 nucleotides: TGTGCCAGCAGTTACCCCTCGACAGGGGGTCGGACTGAAGCTTTCTTT. Amino acid sequence: CASSYPSTGGRTEAFF. The V and J genes are TRBV6-5 and TRBJ1-1; 9 bases match TRBD1. V lost 2 bases, J lost 5 bases, and 9 bases stayed unmatched. Germline values: CDR1 MNHEY, CDR2 SVGAGI. This CDR3 comprises 16 residues.

This clone has just one count. The CDR3, as DNA: TGCAGCGTTGAGACTAGCGGTTCCTACGAGCAGTACTTC. It is translated as CSVETSGSYEQYF. The chain uses TRBV29-1 and TRBJ2-7, with 9 bases aligning to TRBD2. Germline-derived CDR1 and CDR2 are SQVTM and ANQGSEA. The V and J ends lost 3 bases and 1 base, in that order; junction bases with no gene match: 1. The CDR3 sequence is 13 residues long.

In this sample, this clone turned up once. The rearrangement uses TRBV5-4 and TRBJ1-5; 8 nucleotides match TRBD1. Germline V gene sequence: CDR1 SGHNT, CDR2 YYREEE (reference sequence). The CDR3 consists of 13 residues. J gave up 8 bases and V 3 bases, and 4 bases lay outside the gene matches. This CDR3 is CASSSGGSEPQHF. In nucleotides, the CDR3 is TGTGCCAGCAGCTCAGGGGGCTCGGAGCCCCAGCATTTT.

J is TRBJ2-7 and V is TRBV18; no reliable D call. The germline V and J ends were trimmed by 0 bases and 2 bases, with 8 bases remaining between them. Per germline, CDR1 KGHSH and CDR2 LQKENI. The CDR3 is 14 residues long. In DNA, the CDR3 is TGTGCCAGCTCACCACCGGGCGACGCCTACGAGCAGTACTTC. Amino acid sequence: CASSPPGDAYEQYF.

The chain has TRBV2 and TRBJ1-5; no definite D call. Trimming pared 5 bases from V and 5 bases from J, leaving 10 bases between. CDR3 length: 13 residues. Germline V gene data show CDR1 as SNHLY and CDR2 as FYNNEI. CDR3 amino acids: CASSTREYQPQHF. CDR3 DNA: TGTGCCAGCAGTACTCGAGAGTATCAGCCCCAGCATTTT.